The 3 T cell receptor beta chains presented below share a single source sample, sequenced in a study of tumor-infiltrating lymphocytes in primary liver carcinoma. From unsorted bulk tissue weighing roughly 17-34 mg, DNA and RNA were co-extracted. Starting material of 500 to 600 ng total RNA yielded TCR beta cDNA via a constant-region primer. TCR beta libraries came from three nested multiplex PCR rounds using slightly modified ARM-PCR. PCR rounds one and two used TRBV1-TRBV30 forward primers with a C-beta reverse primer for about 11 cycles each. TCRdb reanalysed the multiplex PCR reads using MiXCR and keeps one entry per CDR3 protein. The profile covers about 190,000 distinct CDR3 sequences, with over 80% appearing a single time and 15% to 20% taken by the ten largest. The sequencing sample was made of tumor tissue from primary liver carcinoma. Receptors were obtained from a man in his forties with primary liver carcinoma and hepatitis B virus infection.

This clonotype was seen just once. The CDR3 sequence: CAIRAERRETQYF. The CDR3 bases are TGTGCCATCAGAGCAGAACGGAGAGAGACCCAGTACTTC. The chain joins TRBV10-3 to TRBJ2-5; D remains ambiguous. With 6 bases removed from V and 4 bases from J, the gap between germline ends came to 12 bases. The germline V gene encodes CDR1 ENHRY and CDR2 SYGVKD. The CDR3 totals 13 residues.

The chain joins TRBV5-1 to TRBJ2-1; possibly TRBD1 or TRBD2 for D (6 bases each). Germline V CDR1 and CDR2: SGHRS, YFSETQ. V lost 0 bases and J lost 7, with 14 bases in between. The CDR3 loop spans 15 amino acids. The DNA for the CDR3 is TGCGCCAGCAGCTTGGACAGGGACTCTAGTAATGAGCAGTTCTTC. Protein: CASSLDRDSSNEQFF.

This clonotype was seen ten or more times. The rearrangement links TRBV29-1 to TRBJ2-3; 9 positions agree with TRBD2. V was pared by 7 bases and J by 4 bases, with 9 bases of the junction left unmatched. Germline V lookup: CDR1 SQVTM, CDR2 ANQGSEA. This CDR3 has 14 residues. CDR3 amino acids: CSGLAREGADTQYF. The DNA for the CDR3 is TGCAGCGGCTTAGCGCGGGAGGGGGCAGATACGCAGTATTTT.